This is a list of T cell receptor beta chains from one sample in a study of blood T cell repertoires in COVID-19. Here immunoSEQ multiplex PCR was the method, and the copy in TCRdb shows in-frame clones only, minus some. Of 250,000 to 350,000 clones listed, about 89% were seen once; the top ten hold roughly 0.8%. The specimen sequenced was peripheral blood. The receptors derive from a man aged 25-45 years with acute or convalescent COVID-19. The CDR3 runs from the conserved cysteine through the conserved F or W. A D gene is named only where the DNA matches it firmly. Clone size appears in some rows only: once, few, many, or a class for an expanded clone.

size	V	D	J	DNA	CDR3
few	TRBV28	TRBD1	TRBJ1-1	TGTGCCACGCAGGGGGGACCTAGAACTGAAGCTTTCTTT	CATQGGPRTEAFF
NA	TRBV18	NA	TRBJ1-1	TGTGCCAGCTCCCTATCAGGGGCAAGGAACACTGAAGCTTTCTTT	CASSLSGARNTEAFF
NA	TRBV5-1	TRBD2	TRBJ2-1	TGCGCCAGCAGCTTGGTAGGTCGACTAGCTGGGGGCAATGAGCAGTTCTTC	CASSLVGRLAGGNEQFF
NA	TRBV5-5	TRBD1	TRBJ1-2	TGTGCCAGCAGCGAACCTGACAGGGAAGCGGGCTACACCTTC	CASSEPDREAGYTF
NA	TRBV5-6	NA	TRBJ2-7	TGTGCCAGCAGCGGACGGCTAGACAGCGAGCAGTACTTC	CASSGRLDSEQYF
once	TRBV6-4	TRBD2	TRBJ2-2	TGTGCCAGCAGTGTCGGGGGGGTCCATAACACCGGGGAGCTGTTTTTT	CASSVGGVHNTGELFF
NA	TRBV24-1	TRBD2	TRBJ2-2	TGTGCCACCAGTGCGCGGGGGGCTCTCCCCGGGGAGCTGTTTTTT	CATSARGALPGELFF
once	TRBV27	NA	TRBJ1-1	TGTGCCAGCAGTCCCCTTGGGCAGGAGAACACTGAAGCTTTCTTT	CASSPLGQENTEAFF
once	TRBV20-1	NA	TRBJ2-5	TGCAGTGCTAGTCGCAGAGAGACCCAGTACTTC	CSASRRETQYF
NA	TRBV5-1	NA	TRBJ2-7	TGCGCCAGCAGCTCGCGGTCGACGGACTCCTACGAGCAGTACTTC	CASSSRSTDSYEQYF
once	TRBV28	TRBD1	TRBJ2-7	TGTGCCAGCACAATACCAGACAGGGGAGTTGCCGAGCAGTACTTC	CASTIPDRGVAEQYF
NA	TRBV2	NA	TRBJ2-4	TGTGCCAGCAGTCCGGAGGGCGGAGTCAAAAACATTCAGTACTTC	CASSPEGGVKNIQYF
NA	TRBV5-4	NA	TRBJ2-5	TGTGCCAGCAGCTTCGGGAGCAGGCCTGGGCAAGAGACCCAGTACTTC	CASSFGSRPGQETQYF
NA	TRBV18	NA	TRBJ2-6	TGTGCCAGCTCACCTCAGACTGGGGCCAACGTCCTGACTTTC	CASSPQTGANVLTF
NA	TRBV27	NA	TRBJ2-3	TGTGCCAGCAGTCGGGAACTGAGCACAGATACGCAGTATTTT	CASSRELSTDTQYF
NA	TRBV28	NA	TRBJ2-1	TGTGCCAGCGGTCCACGGGTTGCGGTCTTC	CASGPRVAVF